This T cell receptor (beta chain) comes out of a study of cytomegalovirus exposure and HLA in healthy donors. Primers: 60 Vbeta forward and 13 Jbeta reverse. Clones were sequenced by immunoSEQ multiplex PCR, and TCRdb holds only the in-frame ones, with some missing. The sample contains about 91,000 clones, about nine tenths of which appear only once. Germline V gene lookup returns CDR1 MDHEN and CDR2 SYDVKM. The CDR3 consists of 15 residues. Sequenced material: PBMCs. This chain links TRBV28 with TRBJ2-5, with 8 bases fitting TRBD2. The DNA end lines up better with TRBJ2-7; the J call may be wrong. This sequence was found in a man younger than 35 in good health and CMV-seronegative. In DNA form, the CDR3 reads TGTGCCAGCAGTACAAGCGGGAGCGGTCGCGACGAGCAGTACTTC. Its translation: CASSTSGSGRDEQYF.